These T cell receptor beta chains were read from a single sample in a study of cytomegalovirus exposure and HLA in healthy donors. Libraries were prepared by immunoSEQ multiplex PCR; TCRdb keeps only in-frame clonotypes and omits some of them. The sample records some 150,000 clones, roughly 80% being singletons. Sequencing was performed on PBMCs. Receptors originate from a woman aged 40 to 50 in good health and CMV-seropositive. Both conserved end residues are part of each CDR3. The D gene is left open where the match is weak. Rows may omit the clone size; those that give it use once, few, many or a size class.

V gene	D gene	clone size	J gene	CDR3 DNA	CDR3 protein
TRBV6-4	.	.	TRBJ2-1	TGTGCCAGCAGGACCCCCTTGGGAGGGGGAAGGGTGGATGAGCAGTTCTTC	CASRTPLGGGRVDEQFF
TRBV14	TRBD2	few	TRBJ2-1	TGTGCCAGCAGCCTAGCGGGGTTTTACAATGAGCAGTTCTTC	CASSLAGFYNEQFF
TRBV10-2	TRBD1	.	TRBJ1-1	TGCGCCAGCACTCCGGGACAGGGCTCTGAAGCTTTCTTT	CASTPGQGSEAFF
TRBV28	.	.	TRBJ2-1	TGTGCCAGTGGACTAAACTCCTACAATGAGCAGTTCTTC	CASGLNSYNEQFF
TRBV28	TRBD1	.	TRBJ1-2	TGTGCCAGCAGTTTTGGTTCGGGACAGGGAATCTATGGCTACACCTTC	CASSFGSGQGIYGYTF
TRBV20-1	.	.	TRBJ1-2	TGCAGTCTAGGGGGAGTAAATGGCTACACCTTC	CSLGGVNGYTF
TRBV6-1	TRBD1	.	TRBJ1-2	TGTGCCAGCAGTACCCGGGACAGATTCTACACCTTC	CASSTRDRFYTF
TRBV4-1	.	few	TRBJ2-2	TGCGCCAGCACTGCCCTGGGGGCAGATACCGGGGAGCTGTTTTTT	CASTALGADTGELFF
TRBV7-9	TRBD1	.	TRBJ1-4	TGTGCCAGCAGCTTAGGGACAGGGGATGAAAAACTGTTTTTT	CASSLGTGDEKLFF
TRBV2	.	once	TRBJ1-6	TGTGCCAGCAGTGAACAGACCTATAATTCACCCCTCCACTTT	CASSEQTYNSPLHF
TRBV28	.	.	TRBJ2-3	TGTGCCAGCCTAGGGGGAGGGGGCACAGATACGCAGTATTTT	CASLGGGGTDTQYF
TRBV6-5	TRBD1	.	TRBJ2-3	TGTGCCAGCAGGGGGGCCAGGGGGCCAGATACGCAGTATTTT	CASRGARGPDTQYF
TRBV21-1	.	once	TRBJ2-7	TGTGCCAGCAGCAAAGAGGAGTACGAGCAGTACTTC	CASSKEEYEQYF